A single sample is the source of the 25 T cell receptor beta chains below, sequenced in a study of a mutant IDH1 vaccine in newly diagnosed glioma. Assay used: immunoSEQ multiplex PCR; TCRdb lists only in-frame clones, some missing. The table includes 99,000 or so clones, 70% to 90% detected once. Time point meaning: baseline, week 1 (first vaccination visit). The treatment: pre-vaccination baseline after standard-of-care therapy. Sequenced material: PBMCs, taken from a glioma patient treated with radiotherapy, temozolomide or both. All receptors come from a woman between 50 and 59 years old with glioma.

The gene calls are TRBV5-4 and TRBJ1-2; D is ambiguous. The CDR3 spans 13 residues. Germline CDR1 reads SGHNT; CDR2 reads YYREEE (reference sequence). V dropped 2 bases and J dropped 6 bases, with 11 bases sitting between them. Written as DNA, the CDR3 is TGTGCCAGCAGCTTACTAATCGGGGATGGCTACACCTTC. Translated: CASSLLIGDGYTF.

The chain couples TRBV7-8 to TRBJ2-7; possible D gene TRBD2, 5 bases. Germline V gene lookup returns CDR1 SGHVS and CDR2 FQNEAQ. This CDR3 has 12 amino acids. The V gene lost 5 bases and the J gene lost 3 bases, with 8 bases spanning the gap. CDR3 region: CASSVTNYEQYF. The CDR3 DNA reads TGTGCCAGCAGCGTGACTAACTACGAGCAGTACTTC.

CDR3 sequence reads: CAWSTGGALTDTQYF. For the CDR3, the DNA is TGTGCCTGGAGTACCGGAGGGGCACTCACAGATACGCAGTATTTT. The gene calls are TRBV30 and TRBJ2-3; D is perhaps TRBD2 (6 bases). V gave up 2 bases and J gave up 2 bases, with 14 bases separating them. Germline-derived CDR1 and CDR2 are GTSNPN and SVGIG (reference sequence). This CDR3 contains 15 residues.

The rearrangement uses TRBV6-6 and TRBJ2-1; perhaps TRBD2 as D (5 bases). The length of the CDR3 is 14 residues. CDR1 MNHNY and CDR2 SVGAGI come from the germline V gene (reference sequence). Trimming removed 2 bases from V and 0 bases from J, with 5 bases in between. CDR3 DNA: TGTGCCAGCAGTTACGGGAGCTCCTACAATGAGCAGTTCTTC. It is translated as CASSYGSSYNEQFF.

This chain links TRBV7-9 with TRBJ2-2; D not resolved. The germline gives CDR1 SEHNR, CDR2 FQNEAQ (reference sequence). The CDR3 runs 11 residues. V lost 5 bases and J 9 bases, leaving 7 bases between the germline ends. DNA for the CDR3: TGTGCCAGCAGCAAAGGCCGGGAGCTGTTTTTT. Protein product: CASSKGRELFF.

The chain couples TRBV11-2 to TRBJ2-1; 9 bases align to TRBD2. Trimming removed 0 bases from V and 7 bases from J; junction bases left unmatched: 10. The germline V gene has CDR1 SGHAT and CDR2 FQNNGV. The CDR3 spans 17 residues. CDR3 in amino acids: CASSLDLGGRGANEQFF. CDR3 in DNA: TGTGCCAGCAGCTTAGATCTGGGCGGGAGGGGGGCGAATGAGCAGTTCTTC.

DNA for the CDR3: TGTGCCGCCGGCAGGGGCAGTCAGCCCCAGCATTTT. Its protein product is CAAGRGSQPQHF. The chain combines TRBV30 with TRBJ1-5, with D possibly matching TRBD1 (6 bases). V was trimmed by 8 bases and J by 6 bases, leaving 14 bases between them. This CDR3 spans 12 amino acids. Germline lookup yields CDR1 GTSNPN and CDR2 SVGIG (reference sequence). The variable domain in full, with the rest retrieved from reference TRBV30 and TRBJ1-5, is SQTIHQWPATLVQPVGSPLSLECTVEGTSNPNLYWYRQAAGRGLQLLFYSVGIGQISSEVPQNLSASRPQDRQFILSSKKLLLSDSGFYLCAAGRGSQPQHFGDGTRLSIL.

The chain uses TRBV2 and TRBJ1-4; the match to TRBD1 covers 8 bases. This CDR3 has 14 amino acids. V gave up 4 bases and J gave up 8 bases; unmatched junction bases: 6. Germline CDR1 and CDR2: SNHLY and FYNNEI. CDR3 loop: CASSADRVREKLFF. CDR3 nucleotide sequence: TGTGCCAGCAGTGCGGACAGGGTTCGGGAAAAACTGTTTTTT.

The chain couples TRBV13 to TRBJ2-7; 12 bases map to TRBD2. This CDR3 has 16 amino acids. With V trimmed by 5 bases and J by 6 bases, 11 bases remained unmatched. The V gene's germline CDR1 is PRHDT and CDR2 FYEKMQ (reference sequence). CDR3 nucleotide sequence: TGTGCCAGCAGCCCGGGCCCTAGCGGGAGGGCCCGCGAGCAGTACTTC. Translating it yields CASSPGPSGRAREQYF.

Comments on this clone: An end of the junction differs from the germline gene, which may be a read error. The chain has TRBV6-5 and TRBJ1-2, with D maybe TRBD1 (5 bases). Germline CDR1 MNHEY, CDR2 SVGAGI. This CDR3 has 14 residues. The CDR3 protein is CAISERTTNYGYTF. CDR3 sequence (DNA): TGTGCCATCAGTGAAAGGACAACTAACTATGGCTACACCTTC.

This chain connects TRBV2 to TRBJ2-7, with D hard to call. Germline CDR1 SNHLY, CDR2 FYNNEI. V was cut by 0 bases and J by 0 bases, with 9 bases left in between. This CDR3 has 15 amino acids. CDR3 in DNA: TGTGCCAGCAGTGAAGCGCAAAGGAGCTCCTACGAGCAGTACTTC. This gives the protein CASSEAQRSSYEQYF.

CDR3 nucleotides: TGTGCCAGCAGCTCATACAGGGGGCTTGGGGACATTCAGTACTTC. Translation gives CASSSYRGLGDIQYF. This rearrangement joins TRBV7-9 to TRBJ2-4; 9 nucleotides line up with TRBD1. V gave up 4 bases and J gave up 8 bases; unmatched junction bases: 9. Per the germline V gene, CDR1 is SEHNR and CDR2 is FQNEAQ (reference sequence). CDR3 length: 15 residues. The whole variable domain, filled in from reference TRBV7-9 and TRBJ2-4, reads DTGVSQNPRHKITKRGQNVTFRCDPISEHNRLYWYRQTLGQGPEFLTYFQNEAQLEKSRLLSDRFSAERPKGSFSTLEIQRTEQGDSAMYLCASSSYRGLGDIQYFGAGTRLSVL.

This rearrangement joins TRBV2 to TRBJ2-7; unclear D gene. Germline V gene lookup returns CDR1 SNHLY and CDR2 FYNNEI. This CDR3 region has 14 residues. Trimming removed 5 bases at V and 0 bases at J, with 11 bases between. The CDR3 loop is CASSRGPFSYEQYF. CDR3 nucleotides: TGTGCCAGCAGTCGAGGTCCATTCTCCTACGAGCAGTACTTC.

V gene TRBV15 combines with J gene TRBJ1-1; D gene uncertain. Per germline, CDR1 LNHNV and CDR2 YYDKDF (reference sequence). This CDR3 region has 15 residues. V was cut by 4 bases and J by 6 bases, with 18 bases left in between. The CDR3 region is CATSTWTPTDAEAFF. CDR3 nucleotide sequence: TGTGCCACCAGCACCTGGACGCCTACCGACGCTGAAGCTTTCTTT.

The rearrangement uses TRBV4-1 and TRBJ1-1; D remains ambiguous. Trimming pared 2 bases from V and 8 bases from J, leaving 18 bases between. This CDR3 comprises 15 residues. CDR1 MGHRA and CDR2 YSYEKL come from the germline V gene. CDR3 in amino acids: CASSQIGGNIGEAFF. The CDR3 DNA reads as TGCGCCAGCAGCCAAATAGGTGGGAACATAGGGGAAGCTTTCTTT.

This rearrangement joins TRBV2 to TRBJ1-5; no firm D call. V dropped 5 bases and J dropped 0 bases, with 11 bases sitting between them. The CDR3 is made up of 15 amino acids. In germline, CDR1 is SNHLY, CDR2 FYNNEI. Here the CDR3 reads CASSRDKYSNQPQHF. The CDR3 region has the DNA TGTGCCAGCAGTCGAGACAAGTATAGCAATCAGCCCCAGCATTTT.

The chain has TRBV4-1 and TRBJ2-1; D is undetermined. Germline lookup yields CDR1 MGHRA and CDR2 YSYEKL. This CDR3 has 14 residues. V shed 1 base and J shed 5 bases, with 9 bases lying between them. CDR3 region: CASSQGGRHNEQFF. CDR3 sequence (DNA): TGCGCCAGCAGCCAAGGAGGACGTCACAATGAGCAGTTCTTC.

The chain is built from TRBV28 and TRBJ1-6, with 9 bases identical to TRBD1. V lost 5 bases, J lost 7 bases, and 0 bases stayed unmatched. The V gene's germline CDR1 is MDHEN and CDR2 SYDVKM. The CDR3 spans 13 residues. The CDR3: CASSGQGNSPLHF. The CDR3 DNA sequence: TGTGCCAGCAGTGGACAGGGGAATTCACCCCTCCACTTT.

This chain joins TRBV6-5 and TRBJ2-5; D may be TRBD1 (6 bases). V shed 5 bases and J shed 5 bases, with 15 bases lying between them. CDR1 and CDR2 from the germline V gene are MNHEY and SVGAGI. The CDR3 is made up of 14 amino acids. CDR3 nucleotides: TGTGCCAGCAGTACAATCGGACAGCTGGAGACCCAGTACTTC. The encoded protein is CASSTIGQLETQYF.

V is TRBV6-4 and J is TRBJ2-1; 8 bases are shared with TRBD2. This CDR3 comprises 14 residues. With V trimmed by 5 bases and J by 8 bases, 8 bases remained unmatched. CDR1 and CDR2 from the germline V gene are MRHNA and SNTAGT. This CDR3 is CASSPGGFQDEQFF. The CDR3 DNA follows: TGTGCCAGCAGTCCGGGGGGGTTTCAGGATGAGCAGTTCTTC.

The rearrangement uses TRBV20-1 and TRBJ2-7; unclear D gene. From germline, CDR1 is DFQATT and CDR2 SNEGSKA (reference sequence). The CDR3 runs to 10 residues. V lost 5 bases to trimming and J lost 5 bases, with 7 bases between them. CDR3 residues: CSAGWDEQYF. DNA for the CDR3: TGCAGTGCTGGATGGGACGAGCAGTACTTC.

V usage is TRBV2 and J usage is TRBJ1-2; TRBD1 matches 8 bases. The V gene's germline CDR1 is SNHLY and CDR2 FYNNEI. The CDR3 loop spans 15 amino acids. Trimming took 4 bases from V and 4 from J; bases not matched to a gene: 8. DNA of the CDR3: TGTGCCAGCAGTGGCACAGGGGGTCTTGGCTATGGCTACACCTTC. Translated, it gives CASSGTGGLGYGYTF. Supplemented by reference TRBV2 and TRBJ1-2, the full variable domain reads EPEVTQTPSHQVTQMGQEVILRCVPISNHLYFYWYRQILGQKVEFLVSFYNNEISEKSEIFDDQFSVERPDGSNFTLKIRSTKLEDSAMYFCASSGTGGLGYGYTFGSGTRLTVV.

The chain has TRBV9 and TRBJ1-3, with no clear D. Germline CDR1 SGDLS, CDR2 YYNGEE. The CDR3 loop spans 15 amino acids. V dropped 3 bases and J dropped 0 bases, with 10 bases sitting between them. Here the CDR3 reads CASSAKRDSGNTIYF. The DNA for the CDR3 is TGTGCCAGCAGCGCAAAAAGGGACTCTGGAAACACCATATATTTT.

This rearrangement joins TRBV5-1 to TRBJ2-1; D call uncertain. Trimming took 0 bases from V and 0 from J, leaving 10 bases between them. This CDR3 is built from 16 residues. The germline gives CDR1 SGHRS, CDR2 YFSETQ. Here the CDR3 reads CASSLGPGSSYNEQFF. The CDR3 DNA sequence: TGCGCCAGCAGCTTGGGTCCCGGAAGCTCCTACAATGAGCAGTTCTTC.

A note on this clone: Other DNA sequences in this specimen translate into the identical CDR3. The V and J genes are TRBV6-5 and TRBJ2-7, with D hard to call. Deletions cut 7 bases from V and 4 bases from J, with 5 bases between. The germline CDR1 and CDR2 sequences are MNHEY and SVGAGI. The CDR3 consists of 10 residues. CDR3 in DNA: TGTGCCAGCACCGGTTACGAGCAGTACTTC. It translates to CASTGYEQYF.